One sample yielded the 22 T cell receptor beta chains listed below, sequenced in a study of T-cell memory formation after mild COVID-19. MiXCR, run by TCRdb on the 5' RACE reads, gives a single entry per CDR3 protein. The repertoire holds about 190,000 distinct CDR3 sequences, with 18% as singletons. Input material: PBMCs or a T cell subset sorted from them (not recorded which). Receptors originate from an adult woman who had mild COVID-19 (a few samples of this study predate the infection). Cell type and time point are not known.

This clonotype has more than one count but fewer than ten. J is TRBJ2-5 and V is TRBV3-1; unclear D gene. The V and J ends lost 4 bases and 5 bases respectively, with 11 bases between them. The CDR3 contains 13 residues. Germline V gene sequence: CDR1 LGHDT, CDR2 YNNKEL (reference sequence). The CDR3 is CASSRLDGETQYF. The DNA for the CDR3 is TGTGCCAGCAGCCGGTTGGACGGGGAGACCCAGTACTTC.

This clonotype was detected ten times or more. The CDR3 spells CATSDLPGLSYNEQFF. CDR3 sequence (DNA): TGTGCCACCAGTGATTTGCCGGGACTCTCCTACAATGAGCAGTTCTTC. This chain uses TRBV24-1 with TRBJ2-1; a weak D match, TRBD2 (6 bases). This CDR3 is built from 16 residues. Trimming took off 0 bases at V and 0 bases at J, with 8 bases between the two ends. The germline V gene has CDR1 KGHDR and CDR2 SFDVKD.

This clonotype was seen a handful of times. V gene TRBV20-1 combines with J gene TRBJ2-7; D is ambiguous. V was shortened by 0 bases and J by 4 bases, with 7 bases between the two germline ends. This CDR3 region has 12 residues. Germline V gives CDR1 DFQATT, CDR2 SNEGSKA (reference sequence). This chain's CDR3 is CSARERQYEQYF. In nucleotides, the CDR3 is TGCAGTGCTAGAGAAAGGCAATACGAGCAGTACTTC.

The chain uses TRBV7-9 and TRBJ2-6, with D perhaps given as TRBD1 or TRBD2 (5 bases each). The CDR3 runs to 20 residues. Trimming took off 1 base at V and 0 bases at J, with 19 bases between the two ends. CDR1 and CDR2 from the germline V gene are SEHNR and FQNEAQ (reference sequence). CDR3: CASSLDRGPGPLSGANVLTF. Written as DNA, the CDR3 is TGTGCCAGCAGCTTAGACCGGGGACCAGGGCCACTCTCTGGGGCCAACGTCCTGACTTTC. Drawing the rest from reference TRBV7-9 and TRBJ2-6, the complete variable domain is DTGVSQNPRHKITKRGQNVTFRCDPISEHNRLYWYRQTLGQGPEFLTYFQNEAQLEKSRLLSDRFSAERPKGSFSTLEIQRTEQGDSAMYLCASSLDRGPGPLSGANVLTFGAGSRLTVL.

This clonotype was detected only a few times. This CDR3 reads CASSPQAGGPSGANVLTF. DNA for the CDR3: TGTGCCAGCAGCCCCCAAGCGGGAGGGCCCTCTGGGGCCAACGTCCTGACTTTC. The chain combines TRBV7-3 with TRBJ2-6; 10 nucleotides agree with TRBD2. The trim removed 5 bases at V and 0 bases at J, leaving 7 bases unmatched. The CDR3 is 18 amino acids. The germline V gene encodes CDR1 SGHTA and CDR2 FQGTGA.

This clonotype was seen a handful of times. The rearrangement uses TRBV12-3 or TRBV12-4 and TRBJ2-2; the D gene is possibly TRBD2 (5 bases). Trimming left V 4 bases short and J 4 bases short, with 13 bases between. The CDR3 spans 15 residues. CDR3 nucleotides: TGTGCCAGCAGTTCCAGCGGTCGCACCACCGGGGAGCTGTTTTTT. It yields the protein CASSSSGRTTGELFF.

This clonotype was counted between two and nine times. The rearrangement joins TRBV6-5 to TRBJ2-2; TRBD1 is a possible D gene (6 bases). Germline CDR1 reads MNHEY; CDR2 reads SVGAGI. Trimming pared 5 bases from V and 5 bases from J, leaving 12 bases between. This CDR3 has 14 amino acids. In DNA form, the CDR3 reads TGTGCCAGCAGTAGAAACAGGGAGACCGGGGAGCTGTTTTTT. Its protein is CASSRNRETGELFF.

The rearrangement uses TRBV7-2 and TRBJ2-3; D assignment may be TRBD1 or TRBD2 (5 bases each). The ends were cut back, 4 bases at V and 5 bases at J, with 16 bases in the middle. In germline, CDR1 is SGHTA, CDR2 FQGNSA. This CDR3 has 15 amino acids. The CDR3, as DNA: TGTGCCAGCAGCTCTCCGGGACGGACCGGAGATACGCAGTATTTT. This gives the protein CASSSPGRTGDTQYF.

V gene TRBV6-5 combines with J gene TRBJ2-7, with no clear D. CDR1 and CDR2 from the germline V gene are MNHEY and SVGAGI. V lost 5 bases and J lost 0, with 14 bases in between. The CDR3 runs 15 residues. The CDR3: CASSPPRTGSYEQYF. CDR3 bases: TGTGCCAGCAGTCCCCCGAGGACGGGCTCCTACGAGCAGTACTTC.

The chain couples TRBV20-1 to TRBJ2-1, with D possibly matching TRBD2 (5 bases). Germline CDR1 is DFQATT and CDR2 is SNEGSKA (reference sequence). The germline V and J ends were trimmed by 4 bases and 9 bases, with 16 bases remaining between them. This CDR3 spans 13 amino acids. The DNA of the CDR3 is TGCAGTGCTACCCGGACTCTCTCGCTTGAGCAGTTCTTC. This sequence encodes CSATRTLSLEQFF.

This clonotype has a count of ten or more. This chain connects TRBV4-2 to TRBJ2-7, with 8 bases lining up with TRBD2. Germline CDR1 reads LGHNA; CDR2 reads YNFKEQ. Germline trimming cut 1 base from V and 5 bases from J; bases unmatched to any gene: 7. The CDR3 runs to 15 residues. The CDR3 is CASSQGAGVWDEQYF. CDR3 sequence (DNA): TGTGCCAGCAGCCAAGGAGCGGGAGTATGGGACGAGCAGTACTTC.

This sequence joins TRBV14 and TRBJ1-4; D gene uncertain. V was clipped by 0 bases and J by 3 bases, with 5 bases between them. The CDR3 length is 14 residues. Germline V gene sequence: CDR1 SGHDN, CDR2 FVKESK. The CDR3 loop reads CASSQETPNEKLFF. CDR3 bases: TGTGCCAGCAGCCAAGAAACCCCTAATGAAAAACTGTTTTTT.

This clonotype turned up a few times. V is TRBV12-3 or TRBV12-4 and J is TRBJ2-3, with D possibly matching TRBD1 (8 bases). Trimming took 5 bases from V and 6 from J, leaving 21 bases between them. CDR3 length equals 16 residues. CDR3 nucleotide sequence: TGTGCCAGCAGTCCCCGTCAGGGGGCCGGGGGGGATACGCAGTATTTT. Its protein product is CASSPRQGAGGDTQYF.

This clonotype was observed a handful of times. The rearrangement joins TRBV6-5 to TRBJ1-2, with unresolved D. The CDR3 is made up of 13 amino acids. Between the trimmed V and J ends, which lost 5 bases and 0 bases, there was a span of 7 bases. The V gene's germline CDR1 is MNHEY and CDR2 SVGAGI. Here the CDR3 reads CASSLTANYGYTF. The CDR3, as DNA: TGTGCCAGCAGTCTGACCGCTAACTATGGCTACACCTTC.

This clonotype was seen at least ten times. The V and J genes are TRBV5-1 and TRBJ2-7, with a possible D match to TRBD1 (5 bases). Trimming removed 0 bases from V and 5 bases from J, with 9 bases in between. Germline CDR1 is SGHRS and CDR2 is YFSETQ. The CDR3 totals 13 residues. CDR3 coding DNA: TGCGCCAGCAGCTTGGACCAGGGCAACGAGCAGTACTTC. The encoded protein is CASSLDQGNEQYF. The full variable domain, its missing parts supplied by reference TRBV5-1 and TRBJ2-7, is KAGVTQTPRYLIKTRGQQVTLSCSPISGHRSVSWYQQTPGQGLQFLFEYFSETQRNKGNFPGRFSGRQFSNSRSEMNVSTLELGDSALYLCASSLDQGNEQYFGPGTRLTVT.

The V gene is TRBV30, the J gene TRBJ1-5; D is uncertain. This CDR3 spans 13 amino acids. V was clipped by 2 bases and J by 6 bases, with 11 bases between them. Germline values: CDR1 GTSNPN, CDR2 SVGIG (reference sequence). CDR3: CAWSSPGSQPQHF. The CDR3 DNA reads TGTGCCTGGAGTAGCCCGGGAAGTCAGCCCCAGCATTTT.

CDR3 in DNA: TGTGCCAGCAGATGGACAGAGATCACAGATACGCAGTATTTT. Its protein is CASRWTEITDTQYF. The chain combines TRBV2 with TRBJ2-3; tentatively, D is TRBD1 (6 bases). CDR3 length: 14 amino acids. V was shortened by 6 bases and J by 2 bases, with 12 bases between the two germline ends. Germline V CDR1 and CDR2: SNHLY, FYNNEI.

The table lists this clonotype with a few counts. V is TRBV5-1 and J is TRBJ2-3; TRBD2 aligns across 15 bases. The germline CDR1 and CDR2 sequences are SGHRS and YFSETQ. Trimming took 0 bases from V and 6 from J; bases not matched to a gene: 2. This CDR3 has 16 residues. The CDR3 loop reads CASSLDGTSGRDTQYF. CDR3 coding DNA: TGCGCCAGCAGCTTGGACGGGACTAGCGGGAGGGATACGCAGTATTTT.

The rearrangement links TRBV20-1 to TRBJ2-7; unclear D gene. Germline CDR1 and CDR2: DFQATT and SNEGSKA (reference sequence). CDR3 length: 11 residues. V was trimmed by 5 bases and J by 0 bases, leaving 5 bases between them. This CDR3 reads CSARTSYEQYF. The DNA of the CDR3 is TGCAGTGCTCGAACCTCCTACGAGCAGTACTTC.

This clonotype turned up a few times. This rearrangement joins TRBV19 to TRBJ2-5; TRBD2 matches at 7 bases. Trimming removed 4 bases from V and 2 bases from J; junction bases left unmatched: 7. CDR3 length: 15 amino acids. Germline V gene sequence: CDR1 LNHDA, CDR2 SQIVND (reference sequence). In nucleotides, the CDR3 is TGTGCCAGTAGTAAGGGAGGGTCGGGGCAAGAGACCCAGTACTTC. This gives the protein CASSKGGSGQETQYF.

The V gene is TRBV11-2, the J gene TRBJ2-5, with 10 positions matching TRBD2. After removal of 5 bases from V and 5 bases from J, the junction contained 11 bases not matched to a gene. The CDR3 length is 16 residues. Germline loops: CDR1 SGHAT, CDR2 FQNNGV. In DNA form, the CDR3 reads TGTGCCAGCAGCCCTTACGAGCGGGAGGGCATGGAGACCCAGTACTTC. Its protein product is CASSPYEREGMETQYF.

This sequence joins TRBV24-1 and TRBJ1-2, with D unclear. CDR1 and CDR2 from the germline V gene are KGHDR and SFDVKD. V lost 9 bases, J lost 7 bases, and 17 bases lay in between. The length of the CDR3 is 13 residues. The CDR3 sequence is CATRPSDSRGYTF. CDR3 DNA: TGTGCCACCCGTCCCTCGGACTCTCGTGGCTACACCTTC.